This T cell receptor (beta chain) was profiled in a study of blood T cell repertoires in COVID-19. Study-level background: Collection of acute and convalescent COVID-19 samples took place in the United States, Italy and Spain. From T cells, B-cell-depleted T cells, or PBMCs came the material, which was cDNA or gDNA.

In the study's own analysis: Scientists estimated how many nucleated cells there were by amplifying reference gene primers. TCRdb keeps only in-frame clones here, not all; method: immunoSEQ multiplex PCR. V and J calls and clone size follow that table, whereas D and trimming were derived from the DNA. The profile covers 230,000 or so clones, with around 81% appearing a single time and around 7% taken by the ten largest. The V gene end was trimmed by 0 bases and the J gene end by 1 base; junction bases not matched to a gene: 2. The CDR3 extends over 16 amino acids. The germline V gene has CDR1 LNHDA and CDR2 SQIVND (reference sequence).

The TCR comes from a woman aged 80 or over with COVID-19, enrolled during active disease. Material for sequencing was peripheral blood. This chain connects TRBV19 to TRBJ2-2; 7 bases align to TRBD1. CDR3 amino acids: CASSIDSGGNTGELFF. The CDR3 nucleotides read TGTGCCAGTAGTATAGATTCAGGGGGGAACACCGGGGAGCTGTTTTTT.